These T cell receptor beta chains were read from a single sample in a study of cytomegalovirus exposure and HLA in healthy donors. Sequencing used immunoSEQ multiplex PCR; TCRdb keeps in-frame clones, though not all of them. This table holds roughly 49,000 clones, 94% found once. Sequencing was performed on PBMCs. Receptors originate from a woman in her late teens or twenties in good health and CMV-seropositive. Each CDR3 is given with its conserved first and last residue. The D gene is left open where the match is weak. Rows may omit the clone size; those that give it use once, few, many or a size class.

J | D | size | V | DNA | CDR3
TRBJ2-7 | TRBD1 | few | TRBV5-6 | TGTGCCAGCAGCTTGTCAGGGACAGGAGCGTACGAGCAGTACTTC | CASSLSGTGAYEQYF
TRBJ2-2 | TRBD1 | . | TRBV5-1 | TGCGCCAGCAGCCCAGGCGGGACAGGGATCACCGGGGAGCTGTTTTTT | CASSPGGTGITGELFF
TRBJ1-1 | TRBD1 | . | TRBV4-2 | TGTGCCAGCAGCCAAGGGGGCAGGGGGATGAACACTGAAGCTTTCTTT | CASSQGGRGMNTEAFF
TRBJ2-7 | . | . | TRBV5-1 | TGCGCCAGCAGCTTGGCCTCCAGGTCTTACGAGCAGTACTTC | CASSLASRSYEQYF
TRBJ1-2 | . | . | TRBV28 | TGTGCCAGCAGTTTATATCGGGGTACGATTGGCTACACCTTC | CASSLYRGTIGYTF
TRBJ2-1 | TRBD1 | . | TRBV6-5 | TGTGCCAGCAGCCCCGGGACAGGGGGCTACAATGAGCAGTTCTTC | CASSPGTGGYNEQFF
TRBJ1-1 | TRBD1 | . | TRBV6-1 | TGTGCCAGCAGCGTATCTACAGGGGTGAACACTGAAGCTTTCTTT | CASSVSTGVNTEAFF
TRBJ2-3 | TRBD2 | once | TRBV30 | TGTGCCTGGACGACGGGGAGCGGGACTACAGATACGCAGTATTTT | CAWTTGSGTTDTQYF
TRBJ1-1 | . | . | TRBV27 | TGTGCCAGCAGAGAGGGAATGGGAACATTGAACACTGAAGCTTTCTTT | CASREGMGTLNTEAFF
TRBJ1-2 | TRBD1 | . | TRBV5-1 | TGCGCCAGCAGCTTCGGACAGGGTAGGAACTATGGCTACACCTTC | CASSFGQGRNYGYTF
TRBJ2-3 | . | . | TRBV5-1 | TGCGCCAGCAGCTTGGGAGCCCGGGAGACGCAGTATTTT | CASSLGARETQYF
TRBJ2-7 | . | . | TRBV6-1 | TGTGCCAGCAGGGGTACTAGTTTATCCGACTACGAGCAGTACTTC | CASRGTSLSDYEQYF
TRBJ2-3 | TRBD2 | . | TRBV4-2 | TGTGCCAGCAGCCAAGAAGCTAGCGGGCTGGCAGATACGCAGTATTTT | CASSQEASGLADTQYF
TRBJ1-5 | TRBD1 | . | TRBV2 | TGTGCCAGCAGCCCGGGACAGGGGTATCAGCCCCAGCATTTT | CASSPGQGYQPQHF
TRBJ1-3 | TRBD1 | . | TRBV7-9 | TGTGCCAGCAGCCAAGGACAGGGGGACTACTCTGGAAACACCATATATTTT | CASSQGQGDYSGNTIYF
TRBJ1-3 | . | . | TRBV30 | TGTGCCTGGAGTCCGCTCGGGGGAGGCACTGGAAACACCATATATTTT | CAWSPLGGGTGNTIYF
TRBJ2-1 | . | . | TRBV5-1 | TGCGCCAGCAGCTTGGACGGGACAAGGGACAATGAGCAGTTCTTC | CASSLDGTRDNEQFF
TRBJ1-3 | TRBD1 | . | TRBV12-5 | TGTGCTAGTGGTTTGAGGGCAGGGGGAGGAAACACCATATATTTT | CASGLRAGGGNTIYF
TRBJ2-5 | . | . | TRBV27 | TGTGCCAGCAGTTTTGCAGGAGAGACCCAGTACTTC | CASSFAGETQYF
TRBJ2-3 | . | . | TRBV7-8 | TGTGCCAGCAGCTTAGACAGTCGCACAGATACGCAGTATTTT | CASSLDSRTDTQYF
TRBJ1-4 | . | . | TRBV11-2 | TGTGCCAGCAGCCCCGGGGCAACTAATGAAAAACTGTTTTTT | CASSPGATNEKLFF
TRBJ2-7 | TRBD1 | . | TRBV6-5 | TGTGCCAGCAGTTATAGGGACAGGGGCACCTACGAGCAGTACTTC | CASSYRDRGTYEQYF
TRBJ1-3 | TRBD1 | . | TRBV7-9 | TGTGCCAGCAGTTCCGGGACAGGTTCGGCTGGAAACACCATATATTTT | CASSSGTGSAGNTIYF
TRBJ2-1 | . | once | TRBV7-6 | TGTGCCAGCAGCCCTCCGCTTAGCGCAATCTCCTACAATGAGCAGTTCTTC | CASSPPLSAISYNEQFF
TRBJ2-5 | TRBD2 | . | TRBV7-8 | TGTGCCAGCAGCTTCAAAACTAGCGGGAGGGGAGAGACCCAGTACTTC | CASSFKTSGRGETQYF
TRBJ1-2 | . | . | TRBV5-6 | TGTGCCAGCAGCTTCCAGGGTATCAACTATGGCTACACCTTC | CASSFQGINYGYTF
TRBJ2-7 | . | . | TRBV5-1 | TGCGCCAGCCGGGGGGCGGGAACCTACGAGCAGTACTTC | CASRGAGTYEQYF
TRBJ2-1 | TRBD2 | . | TRBV5-1 | TGCGCCAGCAGCTTTTCTAGCGGGGGATACAATGAGCAGTTCTTC | CASSFSSGGYNEQFF
TRBJ2-7 | . | . | TRBV5-4 | TGTGCCAGCAGCTCGACAGCAGGAGGGTACGAGCAGTACTTC | CASSSTAGGYEQYF
TRBJ1-5 | . | . | TRBV15 | TGTGCCACCAGCAGAGATGGAACAGGGATGAATCAGCCCCAGCATTTT | CATSRDGTGMNQPQHF
TRBJ1-1 | TRBD1 | . | TRBV2 | TGTGCCAGCACGGGGGACAGGGATGAAGCTTTCTTT | CASTGDRDEAFF
TRBJ2-3 | . | . | TRBV6-4 | TGTGCCAGCAGTGACTCGCCAGGGCAGGCAGATACGCAGTATTTT | CASSDSPGQADTQYF
TRBJ1-3 | . | . | TRBV7-7 | TGTGCTAGCAGCGTGGGACACGGAAACACCATATATTTT | CASSVGHGNTIYF
TRBJ1-4 | . | . | TRBV7-9 | TGTGCCAGCAGCTTATTCGGGAATGAAAAACTGTTTTTT | CASSLFGNEKLFF
TRBJ2-5 | TRBD1 | . | TRBV10-3 | TGTGCCATCAGTAGGGGGCTCCAAGAGACCCAGTACTTC | CAISRGLQETQYF
TRBJ1-2 | TRBD1 | . | TRBV7-9 | TGTGCCAGCAGCTCACAGGGGTGGACTAACTATGGCTACACCTTC | CASSSQGWTNYGYTF
TRBJ2-5 | TRBD2 | . | TRBV9 | TGTGCCAGCAGCGTAGGAGCGGGGGCCAAAGAGACCCAGTACTTC | CASSVGAGAKETQYF
TRBJ1-5 | . | . | TRBV5-8 | TGTGCCAGCAGCTTGGGTGGACACGATGTGTATCAGCCCCAGCATTTT | CASSLGGHDVYQPQHF
TRBJ2-7 | . | . | TRBV29-1 | TGCGGGGTATCGGGGTCTTCTATTTACGAGCAGTACTTC | CGVSGSSIYEQYF
TRBJ1-2 | TRBD1 | . | TRBV19 | TGTGCCAGTAGCCCTACTTCGACAGGGATCTATGGCTACACCTTC | CASSPTSTGIYGYTF
TRBJ1-2 | . | few | TRBV14 | TGTGCCAGCAGCCAGGGACTGTTTGGCTACACCTTC | CASSQGLFGYTF
TRBJ1-2 | . | . | TRBV7-9 | TGTGCCAGCAGCCTCGGACTTGGGAATGGCTACACCTTC | CASSLGLGNGYTF
TRBJ2-2 | . | . | TRBV6-6 | TGTGCCAGCAGTCCCAGCGGAGCTGCCACCGGGGAGCTGTTTTTT | CASSPSGAATGELFF
TRBJ2-1 | . | . | TRBV29-1 | TGCAGCGTAAGGGGGGCTAGCGGCTCCTACAATGAGCAGTTCTTC | CSVRGASGSYNEQFF
TRBJ1-1 | TRBD1 | . | TRBV12-5 | TGTGCTAGTGGTTTGGTACTTGGACAGGGGGCATACACTGAAGCTTTCTTT | CASGLVLGQGAYTEAFF
TRBJ1-1 | TRBD1 | . | TRBV6-1 | TGTGCCAGCAGGGGGGACAGTAGGGGCACTGAAGCTTTCTTT | CASRGDSRGTEAFF
TRBJ2-7 | . | . | TRBV5-1 | TGCGCCAGCCGGACAGTCCTAGATATCCGATACGAGCAGTACTTC | CASRTVLDIRYEQYF
TRBJ2-1 | TRBD2 | . | TRBV5-6 | TGTGCCAGCAGCTTGCGGGAGGCCTACAATGAGCAGTTCTTC | CASSLREAYNEQFF
TRBJ2-3 | . | . | TRBV6-1 | TGTGCCAGCAGTGAACTGGACGGGGGCACAGATACGCAGTATTTT | CASSELDGGTDTQYF
TRBJ1-2 | TRBD1 | . | TRBV18 | TGTGCCAGCTCACAATCGGACAGGGTTGGCTACACCTTC | CASSQSDRVGYTF
TRBJ2-7 | TRBD2 | . | TRBV19 | TGTGCCAGTAGCATGGGGGGGGGCTACGAGCAGTACTTC | CASSMGGGYEQYF
TRBJ1-1 | . | . | TRBV30 | TGTGCCTGGAGTGTACGACAGGACACTGAAGCTTTCTTT | CAWSVRQDTEAFF
TRBJ2-7 | . | . | TRBV5-5 | TGTGCCAGCAGCTTGACTAGCTCCTACGAGCAGTACTTC | CASSLTSSYEQYF
TRBJ1-5 | TRBD1 | . | TRBV11-2 | TGTGCCAGCAGCTTAGATACAGGGGGAAATCAGCCCCAGCATTTT | CASSLDTGGNQPQHF
TRBJ1-2 | TRBD1 | . | TRBV15 | TGTGCCACCAGCAGTGCGGACAGGGGGCCCTATGGCTACACCTTC | CATSSADRGPYGYTF
TRBJ2-2 | . | . | TRBV9 | TGTGCCAGCAGCGTAGGGTTGGGACTGAACACCGGGGAGCTGTTTTTT | CASSVGLGLNTGELFF
TRBJ2-7 | TRBD2 | . | TRBV7-2 | TGTGCCAGCAGCTCCAGAGCGGGAGGGGACCCCCACGAGCAGTACTTC | CASSSRAGGDPHEQYF
TRBJ2-5 | TRBD2 | . | TRBV27 | TGTGCCAGCAGAGTACTAGCGGAAGAGACCCAGTACTTC | CASRVLAEETQYF
TRBJ2-6 | . | . | TRBV27 | TGTGCCAGCAGATCAGGCCTTCCTGGGGCCAACGTCCTGACTTTC | CASRSGLPGANVLTF
TRBJ1-2 | . | . | TRBV18 | TGTGCCAGCTCACCAGGGCCGGCCTATGGCTACACCTTC | CASSPGPAYGYTF